What follows are 24 T cell receptor beta chains derived from one specimen sequenced in a study of control samples from healthy donors and cancer patients. Generated by immunoSEQ multiplex PCR, the TCRdb table keeps only in-frame clones and is missing some. Of 150,000 or so clones listed, 93% were seen once; the top ten hold 4.5% to 6%. The sample taken for sequencing was blood. The receptor set was obtained from a man aged 18 to 29 in good health.

The chain carries TRBV9 and TRBJ2-3; the match to TRBD2 covers 7 bases. Trimming took 4 bases from V and 4 from J; bases not matched to a gene: 3. The CDR3 totals 13 residues. Looked up from germline, CDR1 is SGDLS and CDR2 is YYNGEE. The CDR3: CASSPAGADTQYF. The CDR3 DNA reads as TGTGCCAGCAGCCCCGCGGGGGCAGATACGCAGTATTTT.

V is TRBV5-1 and J is TRBJ2-3, with TRBD2 matching over 7 bases. The ends lost 4 bases at V and 4 bases at J; junction bases unmatched: 9. Germline CDR1 reads SGHRS; CDR2 reads YFSETQ. The CDR3 is 15 amino acids. Written as DNA, the CDR3 is TGCGCCAGCAGCCCAGCGGGGACTACCCCAGATACGCAGTATTTT. The encoded protein is CASSPAGTTPDTQYF.

The chain employs TRBV5-8 and TRBJ2-7; TRBD2 is a possible D gene (6 bases). Germline V gene lookup returns CDR1 SGHTS and CDR2 YDEGEE. Trimming removed 4 bases from V and 7 bases from J, with 12 bases in between. The CDR3 has 12 residues. The CDR3 nucleotides are TGTGCCAGCAGCCCCCTGGGGGGAGAGCAGTACTTC. Its protein is CASSPLGGEQYF. Complete variable domain (other parts from reference TRBV5-8 and TRBJ2-7): EAGVTQSPTHLIKTRGQQATLRCSPISGHTSVYWYQQALGLGLQFLLWYDEGEERNRGNFPPRFSGRQFPNYSSELNVNALELEDSALYLCASSPLGGEQYFGPGTRLTVT.

The CDR3 DNA follows: TGCGCCAGCAGTGGACTAGAGCGGTACAATGAGCAGTTCTTC. Its translation is CASSGLERYNEQFF. The chain is built from TRBV10-2 and TRBJ2-1; the D gene is possibly TRBD2 (6 bases). This CDR3 is 14 amino acids long. The germline V and J ends were trimmed by 4 bases and 4 bases, with 11 bases remaining between them. Germline V CDR1 and CDR2: WSHSY, SAAADI.

The chain is built from TRBV2 and TRBJ1-5; 7 bases are shared with TRBD1. The CDR3 length is 13 residues. Trimming cost V 8 bases and J 4 bases; bases outside gene matches: 5. Germline CDR1 and CDR2: SNHLY and FYNNEI. The CDR3 spells CASLGDSNQPQHF. CDR3 DNA: TGTGCCAGCCTAGGGGACAGTAATCAGCCCCAGCATTTT.

The V and J genes are TRBV19 and TRBJ2-5, with 8 bases aligning to TRBD1. V dropped 6 bases and J dropped 4; count of bases not matched to a gene: 10. Germline V gene sequence: CDR1 LNHDA, CDR2 SQIVND (reference sequence). This CDR3 comprises 15 residues. The CDR3 is CASRDRGRGGETQYF. DNA of the CDR3: TGTGCCAGTAGAGACAGGGGCCGGGGAGGAGAGACCCAGTACTTC.

V gene TRBV5-1 combines with J gene TRBJ1-2; maybe TRBD1 (5 bases). This CDR3 comprises 13 residues. Germline V CDR1 and CDR2: SGHRS, YFSETQ. Between the trimmed V and J ends, which lost 4 bases and 5 bases, there was a span of 12 bases. The CDR3 here is CASSLGTEYGYTF. The DNA of the CDR3 is TGCGCCAGCAGCCTTGGGACGGAGTATGGCTACACCTTC. Full variable domain (remainder filled in from reference TRBV5-1 and TRBJ1-2): KAGVTQTPRYLIKTRGQQVTLSCSPISGHRSVSWYQQTPGQGLQFLFEYFSETQRNKGNFPGRFSGRQFSNSRSEMNVSTLELGDSALYLCASSLGTEYGYTFGSGTRLTVV.

This clone has ten or more counts. CDR3 residues: CASSEYRGVSPLHF. CDR3 bases: TGCGCCAGCTCTGAATACAGGGGTGTTTCACCCCTCCACTTT. The V call is TRBV10-1, the J call TRBJ1-6; 7 nucleotides line up with TRBD1. CDR1 is WNHNN, CDR2 SYGVQD, per germline (reference sequence). The CDR3 covers 14 residues. Trimming took 8 bases from V and 9 from J; bases not matched to a gene: 10.

Comments on this clone: The junction differs from germline at one of its ends, possibly a read error. The chain joins TRBV30 to TRBJ1-2; the D gene is possibly TRBD1 (6 bases). This CDR3 spans 11 amino acids. Germline V lookup: CDR1 GTSNPN, CDR2 SVGIG (reference sequence). CDR3 residues: CARRGGLGYTF. The CDR3 bases are TGTGCCCGGAGGGGGGGGTTAGGCTACACCTTC.

Concerning this clone itself: A read error may produce the germline difference seen at one junction end. The chain recombines TRBV30 with TRBJ1-1; 9 positions agree with TRBD1. Germline loops: CDR1 GTSNPN, CDR2 SVGIG (reference sequence). The CDR3 contains 13 residues. The DNA of the CDR3 is TGCTCCGTCGACAGGGGGACAAACACTGAAGCTTTCTTT. Its translation: CSVDRGTNTEAFF. The full variable domain, with the rest looked up from reference TRBV30 and TRBJ1-1, is SQTIHQWPATLVQPVGSPLSLECTVEGTSNPNLYWYRQAAGRGLQLLFYSVGIGQISSEVPQNLSASRPQDRQFILSSKKLLLSDSGFYLCSVDRGTNTEAFFGQGTRLTVV.

In this sample, this clone turned up a few times. The V and J genes are TRBV7-9 and TRBJ2-1; D uncertain. This CDR3 contains 14 residues. V lost 6 bases and J lost 0, with 9 bases in between. Germline V gene data show CDR1 as SEHNR and CDR2 as FQNEAQ (reference sequence). CDR3 nucleotides: TGTGCCAGCAGATCGGTCCCCTCCTACAATGAGCAGTTCTTC. This encodes CASRSVPSYNEQFF.

The chain has TRBV28 and TRBJ1-6; D may be TRBD1 (5 bases). The CDR3 is 15 amino acids. CDR1 is MDHEN and CDR2 is SYDVKM in the germline V gene. With 5 bases removed from V and 0 bases from J, the gap between germline ends came to 8 bases. CDR3 DNA: TGTGCCAGCAGTGTGGGGGACTCCTATAATTCACCCCTCCACTTT. Encoded protein: CASSVGDSYNSPLHF.

The chain is built from TRBV7-6 and TRBJ1-1; no definite D call. The V gene lost 5 bases and the J gene lost 1 base, with 11 bases spanning the gap. There are 14 residues in the CDR3. Per germline, CDR1 SGHVS and CDR2 FNYEAQ. The CDR3: CASSPRTGNTEAFF. The DNA of the CDR3 is TGTGCCAGCAGCCCGAGGACTGGGAACACTGAAGCTTTCTTT.

Only a few counts were recorded for this clone. This chain joins TRBV2 and TRBJ2-7; no firm D call. Trimming stripped 3 bases from V and 6 bases from J, with 15 bases between. Germline CDR1 reads SNHLY; CDR2 reads FYNNEI. The CDR3 is 14 amino acids. CDR3 sequence (DNA): TGTGCCAGCAGTGATCGCGAGGTACGGGTCGAGCAGTACTTC. Its protein is CASSDREVRVEQYF.

The chain combines TRBV15 with TRBJ2-7; TRBD2 agrees at 9 bases. The CDR3 is 16 residues long. The germline V gene has CDR1 LNHNV and CDR2 YYDKDF (reference sequence). The trim removed 3 bases at V and 3 bases at J, leaving 9 bases unmatched. CDR3 residues: CATSSRGGGILYEQYF. CDR3 coding DNA: TGTGCCACCAGCAGCCGCGGGGGGGGAATACTCTACGAGCAGTACTTC.

V gene TRBV5-4 combines with J gene TRBJ1-5; D gene ambiguous. The length of the CDR3 is 13 residues. The V gene's germline CDR1 is SGHNT and CDR2 YYREEE (reference sequence). Trimming cost V 4 bases and J 5 bases, with 10 bases left between them. The CDR3: CASSMGEDQPQHF. The CDR3 nucleotides read TGTGCCAGCAGCATGGGAGAGGATCAGCCCCAGCATTTT.

The chain is built from TRBV29-1 and TRBJ2-7; perhaps TRBD1 as D (6 bases). This CDR3 region has 14 residues. Per germline, CDR1 SQVTM and CDR2 ANQGSEA. Trimming left V 4 bases short and J 3 bases short, with 16 bases between. The DNA of the CDR3 is TGCAGCGTTGTGGGGGTCACAGGGATCTACGAGCAGTACTTC. Its protein is CSVVGVTGIYEQYF.

The chain recombines TRBV3-1 (or the pseudogene TRBV3-2) with TRBJ2-3; D not resolved. Germline CDR1 is LGHDT and CDR2 is YNNKEL (reference sequence). Trimming pared 1 base from V and 10 bases from J, leaving 12 bases between. This CDR3 region has 13 residues. The CDR3 here is CASSQAQGVAQYF. The CDR3 bases are TGTGCCAGCAGCCAAGCGCAAGGCGTTGCGCAGTATTTT.

The genes are TRBV6-5 and TRBJ1-1; a possible D gene is TRBD1 (5 bases). V was pared by 7 bases and J by 5 bases, with 14 bases between. The CDR3 is 13 residues long. Germline values: CDR1 MNHEY, CDR2 SVGAGI. The CDR3 coding sequence is TGTGCCAGCACCAACCCGGGGGGGACTGAAGCTTTCTTT. It is translated as CASTNPGGTEAFF.

This chain connects TRBV7-9 to TRBJ2-5, with 9 positions matching TRBD1. Germline CDR1 and CDR2: SEHNR and FQNEAQ (reference sequence). This CDR3 has 18 amino acids. V lost 5 bases, J lost 1 base, and 14 bases stayed unmatched. CDR3 sequence (DNA): TGTGCCAGCAGCCTGTTCCCGGGACAGGGTGTCCCCCAAGAGACCCAGTACTTC. Amino acids: CASSLFPGQGVPQETQYF. Supplemented by reference TRBV7-9 and TRBJ2-5, the full variable domain reads DTGVSQNPRHKITKRGQNVTFRCDPISEHNRLYWYRQTLGQGPEFLTYFQNEAQLEKSRLLSDRFSAERPKGSFSTLEIQRTEQGDSAMYLCASSLFPGQGVPQETQYFGPGTRLLVL.

V is TRBV13 and J is TRBJ2-3; a weak D match, TRBD1 (5 bases). V lost 5 bases, J lost 8 bases, and 11 bases lay in between. The CDR3 runs to 12 residues. Germline V gene data show CDR1 as PRHDT and CDR2 as FYEKMQ (reference sequence). For the CDR3, the DNA is TGTGCCAGCAGCAGGACACCCGGTACGCAGTATTTT. Translating it yields CASSRTPGTQYF.

The rearrangement joins TRBV28 to TRBJ2-7; TRBD1 is a possible D gene (5 bases). The CDR3 is made up of 14 amino acids. The V gene lost 6 bases and the J gene lost 2 bases, with 14 bases spanning the gap. Germline CDR1 and CDR2: MDHEN and SYDVKM. This CDR3 reads CASSLTGRTYEQYF. CDR3 in DNA: TGTGCCAGCAGCCTAACAGGCCGTACCTACGAGCAGTACTTC.

This sequence joins TRBV5-6 and TRBJ1-3, with D hard to call. This CDR3 is built from 16 residues. The germline V and J ends were trimmed by 0 bases and 0 bases, with 10 bases remaining between them. CDR1 SGHDT and CDR2 YYEEEE come from the germline V gene. The CDR3 DNA reads as TGTGCCAGCAGCTTGGAGGAGACAACCTCTGGAAACACCATATATTTT. It translates to CASSLEETTSGNTIYF.

V and J are TRBV11-2 and TRBJ1-2, with D perhaps TRBD1 (6 bases). The ends were cut back, 5 bases at V and 8 bases at J, with 12 bases in the middle. Germline CDR1 reads SGHAT; CDR2 reads FQNNGV. The CDR3 spans 12 residues. The CDR3 here is CASSREGEGYTF. CDR3 sequence (DNA): TGTGCCAGCAGCCGGGAGGGGGAAGGCTACACCTTC.